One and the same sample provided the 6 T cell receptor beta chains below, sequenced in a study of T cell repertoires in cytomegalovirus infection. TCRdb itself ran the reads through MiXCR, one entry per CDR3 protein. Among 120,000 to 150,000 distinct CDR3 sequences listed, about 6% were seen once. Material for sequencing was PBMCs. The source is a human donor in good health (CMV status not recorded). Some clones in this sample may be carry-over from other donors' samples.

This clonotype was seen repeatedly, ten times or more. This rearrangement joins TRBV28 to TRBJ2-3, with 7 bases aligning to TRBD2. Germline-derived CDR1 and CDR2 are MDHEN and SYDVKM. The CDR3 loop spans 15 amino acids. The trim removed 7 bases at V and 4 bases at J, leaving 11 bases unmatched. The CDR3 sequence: CASIPGLSIPDTQYF. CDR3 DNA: TGTGCCAGCATTCCGGGACTATCAATCCCAGATACGCAGTATTTT. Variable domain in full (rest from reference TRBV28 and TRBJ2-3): DVKVTQSSRYLVKRTGEKVFLECVQDMDHENMFWYRQDPGLGLRLIYFSYDVKMKEKGDIPEGYSVSREKKERFSLILESASTNQTSMYLCASIPGLSIPDTQYFGPGTRLTVL.

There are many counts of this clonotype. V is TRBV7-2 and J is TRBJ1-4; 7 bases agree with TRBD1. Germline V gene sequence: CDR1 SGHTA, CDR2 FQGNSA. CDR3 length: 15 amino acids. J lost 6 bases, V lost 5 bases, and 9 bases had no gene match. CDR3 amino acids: CASSHMTGWDEKLFF. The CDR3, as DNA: TGTGCCAGCAGCCACATGACAGGGTGGGATGAAAAACTGTTTTTT.

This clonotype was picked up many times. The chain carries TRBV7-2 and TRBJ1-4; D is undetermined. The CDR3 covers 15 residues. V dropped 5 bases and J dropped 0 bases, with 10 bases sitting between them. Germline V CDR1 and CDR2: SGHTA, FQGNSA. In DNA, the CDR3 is TGTGCCAGCAGCGCTTCACCTGCAACTAATGAAAAACTGTTTTTT. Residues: CASSASPATNEKLFF.

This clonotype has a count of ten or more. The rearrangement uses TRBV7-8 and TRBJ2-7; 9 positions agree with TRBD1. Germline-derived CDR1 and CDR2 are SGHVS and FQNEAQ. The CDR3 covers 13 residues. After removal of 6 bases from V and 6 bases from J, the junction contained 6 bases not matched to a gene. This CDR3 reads CASRGTGLSEQYF. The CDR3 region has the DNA TGTGCCAGCAGGGGGACAGGGCTCTCCGAGCAGTACTTC.

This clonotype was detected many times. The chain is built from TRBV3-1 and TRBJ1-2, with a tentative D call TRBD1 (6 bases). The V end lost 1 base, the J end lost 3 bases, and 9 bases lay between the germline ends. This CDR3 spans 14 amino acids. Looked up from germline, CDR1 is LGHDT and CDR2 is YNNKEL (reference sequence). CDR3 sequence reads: CASSQGTDHYGYTF. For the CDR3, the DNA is TGTGCCAGCAGCCAAGGGACAGACCACTATGGCTACACCTTC.

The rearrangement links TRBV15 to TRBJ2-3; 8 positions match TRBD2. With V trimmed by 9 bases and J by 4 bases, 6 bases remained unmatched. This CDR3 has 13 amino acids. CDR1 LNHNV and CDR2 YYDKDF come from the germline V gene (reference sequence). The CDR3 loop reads CATTSGGADTQYF. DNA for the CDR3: TGTGCCACTACCTCGGGGGGGGCAGATACGCAGTATTTT.